This T cell receptor (beta chain) was obtained from a study of shared clonotypes between healthy human individuals. Splitting of each subset's genomic DNA was done evenly across several immunoSEQ plates. Profiling relied on immunoSEQ multiplex PCR, and the TCRdb table lists in-frame clones only, not all of them. This table holds about 2.1 million clones, 85% to 95% found once. Deletions cut 1 base from V and 4 bases from J, with 12 bases between. CDR1 and CDR2 from the germline V gene are WSHSY and SAAADI. The CDR3 runs 15 residues. Broader study findings: When naive CD4 clonotypes were compared across a few donors, 4% to 5.5% were shared.

Regarding this clone: Its antigen is unknown.

Cells designated naive CD8 were CD45RO-negative and were positively selected for CCR7, with terminally differentiated effector memory CD45RA+ cells excluded. The donors, healthy adults who were HIV-negative, had experienced no recent acute infections or vaccinations. Donors comprised only Caucasian adults living in Nashville, Tennessee. Sequenced input: naive CD8+ T cells from PBMCs. The source is a man aged 18 to 29 in good health. Some clones in this sample may be carry-over from other donors' samples. The chain joins TRBV10-2 to TRBJ2-3, with TRBD2 as a possible D gene (5 bases). In nucleotides, the CDR3 is TGCGCCAGCAGTGAGTTAGCTAGCAGGTCAGATACGCAGTATTTT. Protein: CASSELASRSDTQYF.